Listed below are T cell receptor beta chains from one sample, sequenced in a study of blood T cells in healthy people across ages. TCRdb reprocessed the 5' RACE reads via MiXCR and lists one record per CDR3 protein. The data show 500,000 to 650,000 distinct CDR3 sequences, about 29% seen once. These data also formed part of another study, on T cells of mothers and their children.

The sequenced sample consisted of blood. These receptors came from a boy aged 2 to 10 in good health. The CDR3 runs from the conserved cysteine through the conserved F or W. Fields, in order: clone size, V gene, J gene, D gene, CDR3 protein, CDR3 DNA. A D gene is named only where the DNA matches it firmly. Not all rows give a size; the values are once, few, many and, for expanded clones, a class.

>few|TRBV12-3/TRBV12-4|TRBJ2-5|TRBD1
CASSFYQGARETQYF
TGTGCCAGCAGTTTTTACCAGGGGGCAAGGGAGACCCAGTACTTC
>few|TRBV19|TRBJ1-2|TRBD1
CASSITGTEGYTF
TGTGCCAGTAGTATCACCGGGACAGAAGGCTACACCTTC
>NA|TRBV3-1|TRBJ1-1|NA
CASSQISLLGRGTEAFF
TGTGCCAGCAGCCAAATCTCCCTATTGGGCAGGGGCACTGAAGCTTTCTTT
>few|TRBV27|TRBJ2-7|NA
CASSGLQGSYEQYF
TGTGCCAGCAGTGGGCTACAGGGCTCCTACGAGCAGTACTTC
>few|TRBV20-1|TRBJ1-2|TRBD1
CSAFGQGRYGYTF
TGCAGTGCCTTTGGACAGGGCCGTTATGGCTACACCTTC
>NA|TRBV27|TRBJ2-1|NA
CASTLGREAPYNEQFF
TGTGCCAGCACCTTGGGGCGGGAAGCCCCCTACAATGAGCAGTTCTTC
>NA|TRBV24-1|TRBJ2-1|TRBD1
CATSDVYRGSNEQFF
TGTGCCACCAGTGATGTGTACAGGGGGTCCAATGAGCAGTTCTTC
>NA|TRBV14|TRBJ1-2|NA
CASSQDGQDLNYGYTF
TGTGCCAGCAGCCAAGACGGCCAGGACCTTAACTATGGCTACACCTTC
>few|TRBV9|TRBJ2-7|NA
CASSVGELGTLSYEQYF
TGTGCCAGCAGCGTAGGGGAGTTGGGGACCCTCTCCTACGAGCAGTACTTC
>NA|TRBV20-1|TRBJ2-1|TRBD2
CSARTSGGRWSSYNEQFF
TGCAGTGCGCGGACTAGCGGGGGCCGGTGGAGCTCCTACAATGAGCAGTTCTTC
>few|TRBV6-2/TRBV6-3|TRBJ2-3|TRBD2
CASRRGLVLAQYF
TGTGCCAGCAGACGCGGACTAGTCCTGGCGCAGTATTTT
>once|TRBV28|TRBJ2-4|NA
CASSLEGWNIQYF
TGTGCCAGCAGTTTAGAGGGATGGAACATTCAGTACTTC
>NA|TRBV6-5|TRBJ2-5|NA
CASSPAGGNQETQYF
TGTGCCAGCTCTCCTGCCGGGGGAAACCAAGAGACCCAGTACTTC
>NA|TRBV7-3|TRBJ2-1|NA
CASSPDGGGSKNEQFF
TGTGCCAGCAGCCCTGACGGAGGGGGAAGTAAGAATGAGCAGTTCTTC
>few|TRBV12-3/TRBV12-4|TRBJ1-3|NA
CASSLSTYSSGNTIYF
TGTGCCAGCAGTTTATCGACGTACAGCTCTGGAAACACCATATATTTT
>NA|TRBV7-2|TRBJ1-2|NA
CASSFGVVRGPTNYGYTF
TGTGCCAGCAGCTTCGGGGTAGTTCGGGGGCCGACTAACTATGGCTACACCTTC
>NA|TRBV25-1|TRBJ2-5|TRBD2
CASSEYRTSRETQYF
TGTGCCAGCAGTGAATATCGGACTAGCAGAGAGACCCAGTACTTC
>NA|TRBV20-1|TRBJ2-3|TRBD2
CSAPTSGTDTQYF
TGCAGTGCCCCGACTAGCGGAACAGATACGCAGTATTTT
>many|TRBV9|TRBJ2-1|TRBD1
CASSARDSSEQFF
TGTGCCAGCAGCGCCCGGGACAGCAGTGAGCAGTTCTTC
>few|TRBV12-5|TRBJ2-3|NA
CASGFRDTQYF
TGTGCTAGTGGTTTCCGGGATACGCAGTATTTT
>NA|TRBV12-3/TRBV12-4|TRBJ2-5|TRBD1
CASRETGAPKETQYF
TGTGCCAGCAGGGAAACAGGGGCCCCTAAAGAGACCCAGTACTTC
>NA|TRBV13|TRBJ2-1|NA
CASGASAFNEQFF
TGTGCCAGCGGGGCCTCTGCATTCAATGAGCAGTTCTTC
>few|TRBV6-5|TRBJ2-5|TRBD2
CASSYSVAGGLETQYF
TGTGCCAGCAGTTACTCGGTCGCGGGGGGGCTGGAGACCCAGTACTTC
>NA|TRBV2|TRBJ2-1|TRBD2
CASSEAWTSAGSEQFF
TGTGCCAGCAGTGAGGCTTGGACTAGCGCGGGCAGTGAGCAGTTCTTC
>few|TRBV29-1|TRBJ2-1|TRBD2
CSTLAGLYEQFF
TGCAGCACCTTAGCGGGTCTATATGAGCAGTTCTTC
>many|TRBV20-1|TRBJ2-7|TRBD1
CSARTGQGNYEQYF
TGCAGTGCCAGAACGGGACAGGGAAATTACGAGCAGTACTTC
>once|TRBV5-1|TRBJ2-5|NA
CASSFNQETQYF
TGCGCCAGCAGCTTCAATCAAGAGACCCAGTACTTC